This TCR beta chain was identified in a study of beta chain features in type 1 diabetes. The study, taken as a whole, reports: A potential influence of HLA type upon TCRB rearrangement remained unresolved herein. Among patients with Type 1 diabetes, TCRB CDR3s were moderately but significantly shorter in every one of the four CD4+ subsets.

The whole isolated RNA underwent reverse transcription, so sequencing captured expressed TCRB transcripts. Sequencing used immunoSEQ multiplex PCR; TCRdb keeps in-frame clones, though not all of them. The table records more than 200,000 clones, more than 15% of them present only once. Trimming removed 4 bases from V and 2 bases from J, with 8 bases in between. Looked up from germline, CDR1 is SGDLS and CDR2 is YYNGEE. The CDR3 has 13 amino acids. Worth noting for this clone: Antigen specificity is unknown.

There was one heparinised blood draw per donor, averaging around 100 mL. The sequence was collected from a man aged 25-40 years with type 1 diabetes. The sequenced material came from naive CD4+ T cells from blood. The chain is built from TRBV9 and TRBJ2-3; D may be TRBD2 (5 bases). The CDR3 bases are TGTGCCAGCAGCACCGGGGTCACAGATACGCAGTATTTT. This translates into CASSTGVTDTQYF.